This T cell receptor (beta chain) was recovered during a study of T-cell reconstitution after alpha-beta-depleted transplantation in children. Study-wide findings and caveats: Alpha-beta T cells about two months after transplant reportedly derived from several hundred expanded graft clones.

CDR3 length: 13 residues. Germline V gene data show CDR1 as SQVTM and CDR2 as ANQGSEA. V lost 6 bases and J lost 5, with 16 bases in between. Molecular barcoding with unique molecular identifiers was used for the TCRbeta library. TCRdb independently ran MiXCR on the PCR reads; one entry per CDR3 protein. The repertoire holds roughly 180,000 distinct CDR3 sequences, approximately 12% seen once, with roughly 13% in the top ten. This clonotype was observed many times. Its antigen is not identified. The chain uses TRBV29-1 and TRBJ1-2; D is possibly TRBD1 (5 bases). The sequence derives from a boy aged 2 to 10 with acute myeloid leukemia, due to receive a stem cell transplant. The sample consisted of PBMCs, taken before TCRalphabeta/CD19-depleted stem cell transplant. Here the CDR3 DNA reads TGCAGCGTGTTAAGGCAGGGCCAATATGGCTACACCTTC. This sequence encodes CSVLRQGQYGYTF.